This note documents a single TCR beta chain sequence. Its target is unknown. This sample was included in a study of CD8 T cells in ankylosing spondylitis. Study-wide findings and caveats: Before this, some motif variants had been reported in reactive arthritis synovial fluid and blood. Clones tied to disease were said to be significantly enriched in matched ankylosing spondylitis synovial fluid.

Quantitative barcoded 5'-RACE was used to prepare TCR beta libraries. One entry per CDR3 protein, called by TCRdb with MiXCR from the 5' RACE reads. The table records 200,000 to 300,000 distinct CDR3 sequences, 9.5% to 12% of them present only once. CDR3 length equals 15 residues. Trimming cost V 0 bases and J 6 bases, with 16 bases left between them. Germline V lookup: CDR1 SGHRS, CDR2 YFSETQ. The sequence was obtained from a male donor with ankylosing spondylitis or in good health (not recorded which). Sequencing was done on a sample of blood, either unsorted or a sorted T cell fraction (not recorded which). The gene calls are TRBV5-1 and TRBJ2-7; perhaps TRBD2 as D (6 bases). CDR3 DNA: TGCGCCAGCAGCTTGGGTGCGGGCAGCGGGCGCGAGCAGTACTTC. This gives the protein CASSLGAGSGREQYF.